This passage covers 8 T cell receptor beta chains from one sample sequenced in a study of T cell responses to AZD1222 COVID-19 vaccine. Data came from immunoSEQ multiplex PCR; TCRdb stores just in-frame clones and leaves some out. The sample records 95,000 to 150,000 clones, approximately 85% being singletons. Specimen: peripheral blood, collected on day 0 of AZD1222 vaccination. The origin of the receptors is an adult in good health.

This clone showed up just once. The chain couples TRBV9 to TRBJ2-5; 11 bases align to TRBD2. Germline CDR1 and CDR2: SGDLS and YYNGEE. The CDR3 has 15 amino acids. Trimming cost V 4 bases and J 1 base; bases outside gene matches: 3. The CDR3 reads CASSFGTSGQETQYF. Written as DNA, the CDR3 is TGTGCCAGCAGCTTCGGGACTAGCGGCCAAGAGACCCAGTACTTC.

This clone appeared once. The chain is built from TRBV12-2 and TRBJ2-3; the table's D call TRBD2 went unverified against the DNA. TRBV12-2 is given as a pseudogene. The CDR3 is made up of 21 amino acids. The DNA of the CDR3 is TGTGCAAGTCGCCCGTTAGGGGCTAGCGGGGGGGGCCTAGAGGGTACAGATACGCAGTATTTT. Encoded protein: CASRPLGASGGGLEGTDTQYF.

The DNA of the CDR3 is TGTGCCAGCAGCTTGGAGGGGGGGGTTCAACCCCTCCACTTT. Amino acid sequence: CASSLEGGVQPLHF. The chain is built from TRBV5-5 and TRBJ1-6, with TRBD1 as a possible D gene (6 bases). The CDR3 is 14 amino acids. Trimming removed 0 bases from V and 12 bases from J, with 13 bases in between. Germline CDR1 is SGHKS and CDR2 is YYEKEE (reference sequence). Together with reference TRBV5-5 and TRBJ1-6, the CDR3 gives the full variable domain: DAGVTQSPTHLIKTRGQQVTLRCSPISGHKSVSWYQQVLGQGPQFIFQYYEKEERGRGNFPDRFSARQFPNYSSELNVNALLLGDSALYLCASSLEGGVQPLHFGNGTRLTVT.

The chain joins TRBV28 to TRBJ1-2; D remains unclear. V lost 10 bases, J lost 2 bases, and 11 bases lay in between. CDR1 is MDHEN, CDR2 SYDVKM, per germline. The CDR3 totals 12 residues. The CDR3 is CAITTDNYGYTF. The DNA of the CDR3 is TGTGCCATCACGACGGACAACTATGGCTACACCTTC.

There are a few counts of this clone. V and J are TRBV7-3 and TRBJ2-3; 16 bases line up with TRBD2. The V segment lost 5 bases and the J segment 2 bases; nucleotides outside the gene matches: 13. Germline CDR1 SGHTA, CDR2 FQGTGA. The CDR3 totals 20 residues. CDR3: CASSPGTSGGARVNTDTQYF. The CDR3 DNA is TGTGCCAGCAGCCCCGGGACTAGCGGGGGGGCCAGGGTGAACACAGATACGCAGTATTTT.

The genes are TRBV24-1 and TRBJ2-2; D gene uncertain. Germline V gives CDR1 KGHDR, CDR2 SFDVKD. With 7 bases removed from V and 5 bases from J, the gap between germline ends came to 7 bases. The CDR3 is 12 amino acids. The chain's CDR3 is CATSSWTGELFF. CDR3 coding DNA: TGTGCCACCAGCAGTTGGACCGGGGAGCTGTTTTTT.

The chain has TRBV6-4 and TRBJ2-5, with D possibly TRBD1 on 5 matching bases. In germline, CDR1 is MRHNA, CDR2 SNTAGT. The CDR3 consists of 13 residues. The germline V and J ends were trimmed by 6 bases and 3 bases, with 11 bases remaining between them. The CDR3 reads CASSPDSEETQYF. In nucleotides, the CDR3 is TGTGCCAGCAGCCCTGACAGCGAAGAGACCCAGTACTTC.

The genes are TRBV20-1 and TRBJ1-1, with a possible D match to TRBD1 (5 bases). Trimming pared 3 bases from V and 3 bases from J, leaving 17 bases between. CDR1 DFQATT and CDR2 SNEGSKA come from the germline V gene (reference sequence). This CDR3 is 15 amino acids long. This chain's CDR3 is CSASEGAGFDTEAFF. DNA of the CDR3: TGCAGTGCTAGTGAAGGGGCCGGCTTTGACACTGAAGCTTTCTTT.